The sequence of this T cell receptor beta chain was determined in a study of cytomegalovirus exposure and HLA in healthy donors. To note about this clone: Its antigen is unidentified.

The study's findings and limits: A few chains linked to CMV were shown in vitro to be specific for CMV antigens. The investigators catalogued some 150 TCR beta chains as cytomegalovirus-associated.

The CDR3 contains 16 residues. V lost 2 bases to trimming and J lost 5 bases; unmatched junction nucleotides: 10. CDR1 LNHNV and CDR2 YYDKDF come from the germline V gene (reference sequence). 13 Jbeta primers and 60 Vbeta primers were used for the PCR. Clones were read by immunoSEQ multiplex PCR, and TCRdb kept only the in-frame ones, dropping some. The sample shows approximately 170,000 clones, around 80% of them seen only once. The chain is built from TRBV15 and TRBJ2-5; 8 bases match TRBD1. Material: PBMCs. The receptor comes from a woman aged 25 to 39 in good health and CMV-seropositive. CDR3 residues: CATSRNRDRWGETQYF. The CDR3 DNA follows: TGTGCCACCAGCAGAAACCGGGACAGGTGGGGGGAGACCCAGTACTTC.